Listed below are T cell receptor beta chains from one sample, sequenced in a study of cytomegalovirus exposure and HLA in healthy donors. Assay: immunoSEQ multiplex PCR; the TCRdb copy retains only in-frame clones and omits some. The data show about 200,000 clones, around 64% seen once. The sequenced material came from PBMCs. These receptors were collected from a middle-aged man in good health and CMV-seropositive. CDR3s leave out the opening cysteine and the closing phenylalanine or tryptophan. Not every row has a clone size; where given, it reads once, few, many or a size class.

TRBV11-2 - ASSLVEYEQY
TRBV2 - ASSRNRGGGHETQY
TRBV5-1 few ASSFRLAGGRETQY
TRBV27 - ASSLYTDTQY
TRBV29-1 - SVESHRVPYEQY
TRBV18 - ASSPLAGAGYEQY
TRBV9 - ASSVAETSGGHVY
TRBV10-3 - AIGLDREGPQH
TRBV7-9 - ASSLRREDEKLF
TRBV5-1 - ASSWTANSYEQY
TRBV5-1 - ASYVGGRRETQY
TRBV28 - ASSLSLPGSTTEAF
TRBV11-2 - ASSSRGGGGHTEAF
TRBV7-9 - SSSLPPLLRGTGNTIY
TRBV6-1 few ASSAAGTGRWEQY
TRBV29-1 - SVLQGVGTEAF
TRBV2 once ASRESSGGNREQY
TRBV30 - APLINIQY
TRBV25-1 - ASSEWQTDSGANVLT
TRBV4-1 - ASSQPATGSYEQY
TRBV13 - ASSLGVAKIYEQF
TRBV6-1 - ASSDRTGLSVGEKLF
TRBV6-4 - ASSDKYRDPNTEAF
TRBV5-1 - ASSLRGGPNQPQH
TRBV5-6 few ASSLNMGTAAGYT
TRBV5-6 - ASSLPGGYTEAF
TRBV2 few ASSEEGQVTVSYEQY
TRBV30 - AWSERGPLDYGYT
TRBV6-5 - ASSRTGFGNTIY
TRBV11-3 - ASSLDRRGQQY
TRBV7-6 few ASSLVAGGPDTQY
TRBV7-9 - ASSLQGQETQY
TRBV2 - ASSEVTPGNTGELF
TRBV19 - ASSVTSTDTQY
TRBV11-2 - ASTQGGYEQY
TRBV18 - ASSPVSGNQETQY
TRBV5-1 - ASSFGRVNTEAF
TRBV11-3 - ASSPGGGMETQY
TRBV19 - ASSLGATDTQY
TRBV2 - ASSRKRTVAWGNYGYT
TRBV10-2 - ASSEAGASPNQPQH
TRBV6-5 - AIRGNTDTQY